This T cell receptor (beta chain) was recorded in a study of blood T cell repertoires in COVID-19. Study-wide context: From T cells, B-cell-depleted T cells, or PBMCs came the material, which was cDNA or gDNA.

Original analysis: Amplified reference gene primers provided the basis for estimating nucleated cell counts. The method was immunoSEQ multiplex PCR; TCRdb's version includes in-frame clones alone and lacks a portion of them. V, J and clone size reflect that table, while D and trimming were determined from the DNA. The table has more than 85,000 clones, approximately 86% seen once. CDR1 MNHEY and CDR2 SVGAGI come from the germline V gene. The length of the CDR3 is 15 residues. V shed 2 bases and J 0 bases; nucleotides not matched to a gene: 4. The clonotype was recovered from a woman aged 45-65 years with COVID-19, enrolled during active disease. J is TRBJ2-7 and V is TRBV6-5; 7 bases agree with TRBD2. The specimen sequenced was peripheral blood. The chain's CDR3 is CASSYGSSGSYEQYF. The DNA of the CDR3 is TGTGCCAGCAGTTACGGGTCTAGCGGCTCCTACGAGCAGTACTTC.